The 4 T cell receptor beta chains below were found in one sample sequenced in a study of blood T cells in healthy people across ages. Alongside a J-beta primer mix, a sample-barcoded 5' primer served in a second PCR lasting about 7 to 11 cycles. TCRdb used MiXCR to reprocess the 5' RACE reads, holding one entry per CDR3 protein. The table lists about 970,000 distinct CDR3 sequences, about 53% of them singletons. The specimen sequenced was blood. The receptors come from a woman aged 60-75 years in good health.

The chain is built from TRBV4-3 and TRBJ2-3, with 12 positions matching TRBD2. Germline assignment: CDR1 LGHNA and CDR2 YSLEER. This CDR3 comprises 18 residues. V lost 0 bases, J lost 0 bases, and 4 bases stayed unmatched. The CDR3 loop reads CASSQELAGGPSTDTQYF. The CDR3 DNA reads as TGCGCCAGCAGCCAAGAACTAGCGGGAGGCCCCAGCACAGATACGCAGTATTTT.

The chain has TRBV4-1 and TRBJ2-5; 7 nucleotides align to TRBD1. The CDR3 length is 15 residues. The germline V gene has CDR1 MGHRA and CDR2 YSYEKL. J gave up 5 bases and V 4 bases, and 10 bases lay outside the gene matches. The CDR3 DNA follows: TGCGCCAGCAGCCCCATGGACAGGTCTTTGGAGACCCAGTACTTC. Amino acid sequence: CASSPMDRSLETQYF.

The chain combines TRBV5-1 with TRBJ2-3; no firm D call. Germline V gene lookup returns CDR1 SGHRS and CDR2 YFSETQ. This CDR3 region has 17 residues. V lost 0 bases to trimming and J lost 4 bases, with 18 bases between them. Here the CDR3 reads CASSLEVVSVAADTQYF. CDR3 in DNA: TGCGCCAGCAGCTTGGAAGTTGTCTCAGTGGCAGCAGATACGCAGTATTTT.

The chain couples TRBV29-1 to TRBJ2-2; the D gene is possibly TRBD2 (5 bases). The CDR3 is 13 residues long. Trimming removed 6 bases at V and 1 base at J, with 9 bases between. The germline gives CDR1 SQVTM, CDR2 ANQGSEA. The CDR3 DNA reads TGCAGCGTGCGGGCACAGAACACCGGGGAGCTGTTTTTT. Residues: CSVRAQNTGELFF.